These 11 T cell receptor beta chains originate from one sample sequenced in a study of human T cells and chemical hapten exposure. TCRdb used MiXCR to reprocess the RACE reads, holding one entry per CDR3 protein. This sample carries 55,000 to 75,000 distinct CDR3 sequences, roughly 6.6% of them seen once, and the ten largest clones take 3% to 4%. Documented time point: healthy volunteer bleed at 6 weeks. Sequencing started from total RNA isolated from unfractionated whole blood. The sample consisted of whole blood. The receptor source for this set is a female donor in good health. Some clones in this sample may be carry-over from other donors' samples.

This clonotype has a count of ten or more. This sequence joins TRBV20-1 and TRBJ2-3; TRBD2 matches at 10 bases. With 3 bases clipped from V and 5 bases from J, the junction kept 5 bases outside the gene matches. This CDR3 comprises 14 residues. Germline V gene data show CDR1 as DFQATT and CDR2 as SNEGSKA (reference sequence). The CDR3 region has the DNA TGCAGTGCTAGTGATCTAGCGGGAGAAGATACGCAGTATTTT. This gives the protein CSASDLAGEDTQYF.

The chain is built from TRBV28 and TRBJ1-5; 7 bases match TRBD1. The CDR3 extends over 15 amino acids. V shed 2 bases, J shed 4 bases, and the junction held 5 bases outside the gene matches. Germline lookup yields CDR1 MDHEN and CDR2 SYDVKM. The CDR3 region has the DNA TGTGCCAGCAGTTTAACGGGACAGCTGAATCAGCCCCAGCATTTT. This sequence encodes CASSLTGQLNQPQHF.

This clonotype was seen at least ten times. V gene TRBV2 combines with J gene TRBJ1-2, with D possibly being TRBD1 (6 bases). Looked up from germline, CDR1 is SNHLY and CDR2 is FYNNEI. The CDR3 has 13 amino acids. Trimming removed 6 bases at V and 7 bases at J, with 15 bases between. CDR3 coding DNA: TGTGCCAGCAGGGACAGCAATAGTGGTGGCTACACCTTC. This sequence encodes CASRDSNSGGYTF.

There are a few counts of this clonotype. This rearrangement joins TRBV29-1 to TRBJ1-1, with D perhaps matching TRBD1 (5 bases). The CDR3 sequence is 11 residues long. Germline lookup yields CDR1 SQVTM and CDR2 ANQGSEA. The ends were cut back, 3 bases at V and 11 bases at J, with 13 bases in the middle. The CDR3 nucleotides are TGCAGCGTTGATCGGGACGGCTTCGCTTTCTTT. Translation gives CSVDRDGFAFF. Full variable domain (missing parts from reference TRBV29-1 and TRBJ1-1): SAVISQKPSRDICQRGTSLTIQCQVDSQVTMMFWYRQQPGQSLTLIATANQGSEATYESGFVIDKFPISRPNLTFSTLTVSNMSPEDSSIYLCSVDRDGFAFFGQGTRLTVV.

This chain uses TRBV10-3 with TRBJ2-3, with 7 bases fitting TRBD1. Germline values: CDR1 ENHRY, CDR2 SYGVKD. This CDR3 comprises 17 residues. V gave up 2 bases and J gave up 0 bases; unmatched junction bases: 8. CDR3 in DNA: TGTGCCATCAGTGAGACCCCAAAGGGGGCGAGCACAGATACGCAGTATTTT. Translation: CAISETPKGASTDTQYF.

The chain has TRBV5-1 and TRBJ2-1; D ambiguous. Between the trimmed V and J ends, which lost 0 bases and 9 bases, there was a span of 4 bases. The CDR3 extends over 11 amino acids. CDR1 is SGHRS, CDR2 YFSETQ, per germline. CDR3 in amino acids: CASSLGGEQFF. The CDR3 bases are TGCGCCAGCAGCTTGGGGGGTGAGCAGTTCTTC.

This clonotype was observed at least ten times. The gene calls are TRBV6-6 and TRBJ2-3; D not resolved. This CDR3 contains 17 residues. Trimming pared 0 bases from V and 0 bases from J, leaving 13 bases between. Germline loops: CDR1 MNHNY, CDR2 SVGAGI (reference sequence). Written as DNA, the CDR3 is TGTGCCAGCAGTTACTCGAGTGAACCCATTAGCACAGATACGCAGTATTTT. Its translation is CASSYSSEPISTDTQYF.

CDR3 DNA sequence: TGCGCCAGCAGCTTGACAGCCATGGGGGAGACCCAGTACTTC. Translation: CASSLTAMGETQYF. The rearrangement joins TRBV5-1 to TRBJ2-5; D ambiguous. Germline values: CDR1 SGHRS, CDR2 YFSETQ. The CDR3 consists of 14 residues. The V end was cut by 1 base, the J end by 5 bases, with 12 bases between.

This clonotype was seen ten or more times. This chain connects TRBV7-8 to TRBJ2-3; D gene unclear. The CDR3 runs 12 residues. The germline V gene has CDR1 SGHVS and CDR2 FQNEAQ. V lost 2 bases and J lost 4, with 4 bases in between. DNA of the CDR3: TGTGCCAGCAGCTTAATGGCAGATACGCAGTATTTT. It specifies CASSLMADTQYF.

The chain is built from TRBV7-2 and TRBJ2-7; D unresolved. CDR3 size: 13 residues. The germline gives CDR1 SGHTA, CDR2 FQGNSA. Trimming took off 1 base at V and 2 bases at J, with 6 bases between the two ends. CDR3 loop: CASSLDAPYEQYF. Here the CDR3 DNA reads TGTGCCAGCAGCTTAGATGCGCCCTACGAGCAGTACTTC.

This clonotype was detected many times. The V call is TRBV24-1, the J call TRBJ2-1; possibly TRBD1 for D (6 bases). CDR3 length: 15 amino acids. CDR1 and CDR2 (germline): KGHDR, SFDVKD. V lost 3 bases and J 6 bases, leaving 14 bases between the germline ends. This chain's CDR3 is CATSDVGQRFNEQFF. For the CDR3, the DNA is TGTGCCACCAGTGATGTGGGACAACGCTTCAATGAGCAGTTCTTC.